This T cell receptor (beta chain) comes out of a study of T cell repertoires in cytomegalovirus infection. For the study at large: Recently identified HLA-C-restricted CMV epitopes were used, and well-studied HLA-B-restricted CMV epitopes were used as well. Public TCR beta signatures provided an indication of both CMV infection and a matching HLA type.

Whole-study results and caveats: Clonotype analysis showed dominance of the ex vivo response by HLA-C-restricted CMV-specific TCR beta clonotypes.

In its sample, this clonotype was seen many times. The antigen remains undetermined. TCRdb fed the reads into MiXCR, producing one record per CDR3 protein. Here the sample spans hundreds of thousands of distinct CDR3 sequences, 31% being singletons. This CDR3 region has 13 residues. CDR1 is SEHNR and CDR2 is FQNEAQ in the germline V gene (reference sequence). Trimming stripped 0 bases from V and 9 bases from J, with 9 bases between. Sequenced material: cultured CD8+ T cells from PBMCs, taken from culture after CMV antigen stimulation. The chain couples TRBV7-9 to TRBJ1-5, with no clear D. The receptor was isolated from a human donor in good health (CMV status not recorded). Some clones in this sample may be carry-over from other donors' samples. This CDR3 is CASSLAGRRPQHF. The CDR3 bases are TGTGCCAGCAGCTTAGCCGGGCGTCGGCCCCAGCATTTT.